Following are 30 T cell receptor beta chains from one sample sequenced in a study of PD-L1 blockade in urothelial cancer. Time point indicated: peripheral blood 6 weeks after treatment start. Some clones are missing from TCRdb's copy, which holds only in-frame ones; the method was immunoSEQ multiplex PCR. The profile shows about 30,000 clones, roughly nine tenths of them singletons. Sequencing was performed on PBMCs, taken around atezolizumab (anti-PD-L1) treatment. The receptor set was obtained from an elderly man with urothelial cancer.

This chain joins TRBV7-2 and TRBJ2-3; TRBD1 matches 7 bases. The CDR3 consists of 17 residues. CDR1 and CDR2 from the germline V gene are SGHTA and FQGNSA. With 6 bases clipped from V and 2 bases from J, the junction kept 14 bases outside the gene matches. CDR3 residues: CASRGPSQQGHTDTQYF. The CDR3 DNA sequence: TGTGCCAGCAGGGGGCCCAGTCAACAGGGGCACACAGATACGCAGTATTTT.

The chain carries TRBV9 and TRBJ1-1, with D perhaps matching TRBD1 (6 bases). V shed 0 bases and J shed 5 bases, with 8 bases lying between them. The CDR3 has 13 residues. CDR1 and CDR2 from the germline V gene are SGDLS and YYNGEE. The CDR3, as DNA: TGTGCCAGCAGCGTAGGGCAGGGGACTGAAGCTTTCTTT. This codes for CASSVGQGTEAFF.

The CDR3 region has the DNA TGTGCCAGTAGTATAGATAGGAGGACAGGGGATGGCACCGGGGAGCTGTTTTTT. Amino acids: CASSIDRRTGDGTGELFF. This chain uses TRBV19 with TRBJ2-2, with TRBD1 matching over 9 bases. V gave up 0 bases and J gave up 4 bases; unmatched junction bases: 9. From germline, CDR1 is LNHDA and CDR2 SQIVND (reference sequence). This CDR3 contains 18 residues.

Only a few counts were recorded for this clone. This chain uses TRBV7-9 with TRBJ2-2, with 7 bases identical to TRBD2. Trimming removed 5 bases from V and 3 bases from J; junction bases left unmatched: 12. The CDR3 covers 17 residues. The germline V gene encodes CDR1 SEHNR and CDR2 FQNEAQ (reference sequence). The CDR3 is CASSPGLPVSDTGELFF. Written as DNA, the CDR3 is TGTGCCAGCAGCCCGGGACTACCCGTATCGGACACCGGGGAGCTGTTTTTT. Full variable domain (remainder filled in from reference TRBV7-9 and TRBJ2-2): DTGVSQNPRHKITKRGQNVTFRCDPISEHNRLYWYRQTLGQGPEFLTYFQNEAQLEKSRLLSDRFSAERPKGSFSTLEIQRTEQGDSAMYLCASSPGLPVSDTGELFFGEGSRLTVL.

The chain carries TRBV6-1 and TRBJ2-7; 7 bases line up with TRBD1. The V gene's germline CDR1 is MNHNS and CDR2 SASEGT. The CDR3 loop spans 14 amino acids. J was trimmed by 5 bases and V by 5 bases; bases with no gene match: 9. CDR3 protein: CASSQVQGRDEQYF. DNA for the CDR3: TGTGCCAGCAGTCAAGTACAGGGGCGGGACGAGCAGTACTTC.

J is TRBJ2-1 and V is TRBV15, with D possibly being TRBD2 (6 bases). CDR1 and CDR2 (germline): LNHNV, YYDKDF (reference sequence). The V end lost 1 base, the J end lost 1 base, and 11 bases lay between the germline ends. The CDR3 extends over 16 amino acids. CDR3 in DNA: TGTGCCACCAGCAGAGGCCCGGGGGTATCCTACAATGAGCAGTTCTTC. The encoded protein is CATSRGPGVSYNEQFF.

V is TRBV30 and J is TRBJ2-5; TRBD1 matches at 9 bases. CDR3 length equals 15 residues. Germline assignment: CDR1 GTSNPN and CDR2 SVGIG (reference sequence). Trimming cost V 1 base and J 0 bases; bases outside gene matches: 3. CDR3 region: CAWSEDRGYQETQYF. Here the CDR3 DNA reads TGTGCCTGGAGTGAGGACAGGGGATACCAAGAGACCCAGTACTTC.

The chain links TRBV13 to TRBJ2-1; 8 nucleotides match TRBD1. The junction had 6 bases not matched to a gene; V was cut back by 5 bases and J by 0 bases. The V gene's germline CDR1 is PRHDT and CDR2 FYEKMQ (reference sequence). The CDR3 contains 16 residues. CDR3 DNA sequence: TGTGCCAGCAGCCAGGGGGCTTTGAGCTCCTACAATGAGCAGTTCTTC. This gives the protein CASSQGALSSYNEQFF.

The CDR3 sequence is CASSAQGYQMEAFF. The CDR3 coding sequence is TGTGCCAGCAGCGCGCAGGGCTACCAAATGGAAGCTTTCTTT. The chain uses TRBV7-2 and TRBJ1-1, with a possible D match to TRBD1 (5 bases). The V end lost 5 bases, the J end lost 8 bases, and 18 bases lay between the germline ends. The CDR3 runs to 14 residues. CDR1 SGHTA and CDR2 FQGNSA come from the germline V gene. Looking up the rest from reference TRBV7-2 and TRBJ1-1 gives the full variable domain: GAGVSQSPSNKVTEKGKDVELRCDPISGHTALYWYRQSLGQGLEFLIYFQGNSAPDKSGLPSDRFSAERTGGSVSTLTIQRTQQEDSAVYLCASSAQGYQMEAFFGQGTRLTVV.

This clone was seen only a few times. The V gene is TRBV9, the J gene TRBJ1-2, with D possibly TRBD1 on 6 matching bases. This CDR3 is 13 amino acids long. Germline V CDR1 and CDR2: SGDLS, YYNGEE. V was trimmed by 6 bases and J by 8 bases, leaving 17 bases between them. The CDR3 region is CASTGELTGGYTF. CDR3 in DNA: TGTGCCAGCACAGGGGAGCTAACTGGGGGCTACACCTTC.

V is TRBV7-9 and J is TRBJ2-1, with D hard to call. In germline, CDR1 is SEHNR, CDR2 FQNEAQ (reference sequence). This CDR3 contains 18 residues. Trimming shortened V by 0 bases and J by 1 base, and 16 bases separated the two germline ends. The CDR3 DNA reads TGTGCCAGCAGCTTAGCGTCCCTTAAAGCGTCATCCTACAATGAGCAGTTCTTC. Amino acid sequence: CASSLASLKASSYNEQFF. Full variable domain (rest looked up from reference TRBV7-9 and TRBJ2-1): DTGVSQNPRHKITKRGQNVTFRCDPISEHNRLYWYRQTLGQGPEFLTYFQNEAQLEKSRLLSDRFSAERPKGSFSTLEIQRTEQGDSAMYLCASSLASLKASSYNEQFFGPGTRLTVL.

This rearrangement joins TRBV4-3 to TRBJ2-7; D gene ambiguous. The V end was cut by 3 bases, the J end by 6 bases, with 12 bases between. The CDR3 consists of 13 residues. CDR1 LGHNA and CDR2 YSLEER come from the germline V gene. CDR3 sequence reads: CASSQEERSEQYF. The CDR3 nucleotides read TGCGCCAGCAGCCAGGAAGAGAGGAGCGAGCAGTACTTC.

The rearrangement uses TRBV10-3 and TRBJ1-4; 7 bases line up with TRBD1. This CDR3 contains 15 residues. From germline, CDR1 is ENHRY and CDR2 SYGVKD. The trim removed 5 bases at V and 3 bases at J, leaving 6 bases unmatched. CDR3 sequence reads: CAISTGQVANEKLFF. DNA for the CDR3: TGTGCCATCAGTACAGGACAGGTAGCTAATGAAAAACTGTTTTTT.

As DNA, the CDR3 is TGTGCCAGCAGTCGTGGGACAGGGTCCTACAATGAGCAGTTCTTC. It is translated as CASSRGTGSYNEQFF. The chain employs TRBV6-5 and TRBJ2-1, with TRBD1 identical over 9 bases. Germline CDR1 is MNHEY and CDR2 is SVGAGI. J lost 1 base, V lost 5 bases, and 3 bases had no gene match. The CDR3 runs 15 residues.

CDR3 nucleotide sequence: TGTGCCAGCAGCCCCGATGGACAGCACCGGGAGACCCAGTACTTC. Protein product: CASSPDGQHRETQYF. V and J are TRBV7-2 and TRBJ2-5; perhaps TRBD1 as D (6 bases). In germline, CDR1 is SGHTA, CDR2 FQGNSA. The CDR3 has 15 residues. V was cut by 5 bases and J by 5 bases, with 18 bases left in between. Full variable domain (rest looked up from reference TRBV7-2 and TRBJ2-5): GAGVSQSPSNKVTEKGKDVELRCDPISGHTALYWYRQSLGQGLEFLIYFQGNSAPDKSGLPSDRFSAERTGGSVSTLTIQRTQQEDSAVYLCASSPDGQHRETQYFGPGTRLLVL.

The rearrangement links TRBV15 to TRBJ2-2; 7 bases are a match to TRBD2. Germline V gives CDR1 LNHNV, CDR2 YYDKDF (reference sequence). The CDR3 loop spans 15 amino acids. V lost 0 bases, J lost 6 bases, and 4 bases stayed unmatched. CDR3 bases: TGTGCCACCAGCAGAGACGGGAGGTTATCCGGGGAGCTGTTTTTT. It codes for CATSRDGRLSGELFF.

The chain combines TRBV6-5 with TRBJ2-2; the match to TRBD1 covers 8 bases. The germline V gene has CDR1 MNHEY and CDR2 SVGAGI. Unmatched junction bases numbered 7, after V lost 6 bases and J lost 7 bases. The CDR3 sequence is 14 residues long. In DNA form, the CDR3 reads TGTGCCAGCAGACGGACAGGGACGGTCGGGGAGCTGTTTTTT. The encoded protein is CASRRTGTVGELFF.

This clone showed up just once. The genes are TRBV28 and TRBJ2-5, with TRBD2 matching 7 bases. V gave up 6 bases and J gave up 4 bases; unmatched junction bases: 5. Germline V CDR1 and CDR2: MDHEN, SYDVKM. This CDR3 has 13 residues. The CDR3 sequence is CASRRGGPETQYF. CDR3 nucleotide sequence: TGTGCCAGCAGAAGGGGAGGGCCAGAGACCCAGTACTTC.

The V call is TRBV28, the J call TRBJ2-1; 11 nucleotides agree with TRBD2. V gave up 2 bases and J gave up 4 bases; unmatched junction bases: 4. The V gene's germline CDR1 is MDHEN and CDR2 SYDVKM. The CDR3 extends over 16 amino acids. Here the CDR3 reads CASSLEGLAGYNEQFF. Here the CDR3 DNA reads TGTGCCAGCAGTTTAGAAGGACTAGCGGGTTACAATGAGCAGTTCTTC.

The chain has TRBV18 and TRBJ2-3, with D possibly being TRBD2 (7 bases). Germline V gene sequence: CDR1 KGHSH, CDR2 LQKENI. V was shortened by 3 bases and J by 5 bases, with 15 bases between the two germline ends. This CDR3 is built from 15 residues. The CDR3: CASSPGRGAGDTQYF. CDR3 sequence (DNA): TGTGCCAGCTCACCCGGCCGGGGGGCCGGAGATACGCAGTATTTT.

This clone was seen only a few times. The gene calls are TRBV11-2 and TRBJ1-2; D perhaps matches TRBD1 (5 bases). Looked up from germline, CDR1 is SGHAT and CDR2 is FQNNGV. V was trimmed by 2 bases and J by 6 bases, leaving 19 bases between them. This CDR3 spans 16 amino acids. The chain's CDR3 is CASSLNEGTLGNGYTF. CDR3 sequence (DNA): TGTGCCAGCAGCTTAAATGAGGGGACTCTCGGGAATGGCTACACCTTC.

The V and J genes are TRBV10-2 and TRBJ2-3, with 12 bases fitting TRBD2. This CDR3 spans 14 amino acids. V trimming: 4 bases; J trimming: 8 bases; junction bases outside the gene matches: 4. Germline V lookup: CDR1 WSHSY, CDR2 SAAADI. In nucleotides, the CDR3 is TGCGCCAGCAGTGTACCGGGACTAGCGGGTACGCAGTATTTT. Its protein product is CASSVPGLAGTQYF.

This sequence joins TRBV2 and TRBJ1-1, with D possibly matching TRBD1 (5 bases). This CDR3 spans 14 amino acids. Deletions cut 8 bases from V and 4 bases from J, with 17 bases between. From germline, CDR1 is SNHLY and CDR2 FYNNEI. Written as DNA, the CDR3 is TGTGCCAGCCGGGAGGACATTTCTGGCACTGAAGCTTTCTTT. This sequence encodes CASREDISGTEAFF.

The chain links TRBV11-2 to TRBJ1-2; 9 bases match TRBD1. Germline V CDR1 and CDR2: SGHAT, FQNNGV. CDR3 length equals 15 residues. With V trimmed by 3 bases and J by 6 bases, 8 bases remained unmatched. The CDR3 DNA reads as TGTGCCAGCAGCTTCGCCGGGACAGGGAGTCATGGCTACACCTTC. This sequence encodes CASSFAGTGSHGYTF.

This clone was picked up a small number of times. This chain joins TRBV30 and TRBJ1-1; 7 bases agree with TRBD1. Germline V lookup: CDR1 GTSNPN, CDR2 SVGIG (reference sequence). The CDR3 runs to 13 residues. CDR3 amino acids: CQNATGIETEAFF. The CDR3, as DNA: TGTCAAAACGCGACAGGGATTGAAACTGAAGCTTTCTTT.

The chain couples TRBV6-6 to TRBJ1-1, with TRBD1 as a possible D gene (6 bases). V lost 6 bases and J 5 bases, leaving 22 bases between the germline ends. The CDR3 runs to 16 residues. Germline V lookup: CDR1 MNHNY, CDR2 SVGAGI (reference sequence). As DNA, the CDR3 is TGTGCCAGCAGCAACTTTCAAGGGGGTCGACGGACTGAAGCTTTCTTT. Translating gives CASSNFQGGRRTEAFF.

The chain uses TRBV29-1 and TRBJ1-2; a weak D match, TRBD1 (6 bases). This CDR3 spans 10 amino acids. CDR1 is SQVTM and CDR2 is ANQGSEA in the germline V gene. Trimming pared 3 bases from V and 8 bases from J, leaving 7 bases between. This CDR3 reads CSVDRGGYTF. The CDR3 nucleotides read TGCAGCGTTGACAGGGGAGGCTACACCTTC.

The chain couples TRBV28 to TRBJ1-2, with TRBD1 as a possible D gene (6 bases). The germline V and J ends were trimmed by 6 bases and 3 bases, with 17 bases remaining between them. CDR3 length equals 15 residues. Germline-derived CDR1 and CDR2 are MDHEN and SYDVKM. CDR3 residues: CASRSKGEGDYGYTF. The CDR3 DNA reads TGTGCCAGCAGGTCAAAAGGGGAGGGGGACTATGGCTACACCTTC.

The rearrangement links TRBV4-1 to TRBJ2-1, with TRBD2 matching 8 bases. Trimming took 6 bases from V and 9 from J; bases not matched to a gene: 13. CDR1 and CDR2 from the germline V gene are MGHRA and YSYEKL. The CDR3 sequence is 15 residues long. This CDR3 reads CASSRASGGEREQFF. The CDR3 coding sequence is TGCGCCAGCAGTCGAGCCTCGGGAGGGGAGCGTGAGCAGTTCTTC.

This sequence joins TRBV11-2 and TRBJ1-1; 7 bases align to TRBD1. The CDR3 contains 15 residues. Germline-derived CDR1 and CDR2 are SGHAT and FQNNGV. The trim removed 3 bases at V and 0 bases at J, leaving 4 bases unmatched. DNA of the CDR3: TGTGCCAGCAGCTTCACAGGGGCTATGAACACTGAAGCTTTCTTT. Its protein product is CASSFTGAMNTEAFF.